The text below deals with one T cell receptor beta chain. These data are taken from a study of cytomegalovirus exposure and HLA in healthy donors. The CDR3 is 15 residues long. The V gene end was trimmed by 0 bases and the J gene end by 1 base; junction bases not matched to a gene: 1. Germline V gives CDR1 SGHDT, CDR2 YYEEEE. PCR amplification relied on 60 Vbeta primers (plus 13 Jbeta primers). The table came from immunoSEQ multiplex PCR; TCRdb's copy has only in-frame clones and leaves some out. Among about 130,000 clones listed, about 80% were seen once. Sequencing used PBMCs. This sequence joins TRBV5-6 and TRBJ2-7, with 10 bases identical to TRBD2. The clonotype comes from a male donor in good health and CMV-seronegative. The CDR3 coding sequence is TGTGCCAGCAGCTTGGGAGCGGGAGGGTCCTACGAGCAGTACTTC. Protein: CASSLGAGGSYEQYF.